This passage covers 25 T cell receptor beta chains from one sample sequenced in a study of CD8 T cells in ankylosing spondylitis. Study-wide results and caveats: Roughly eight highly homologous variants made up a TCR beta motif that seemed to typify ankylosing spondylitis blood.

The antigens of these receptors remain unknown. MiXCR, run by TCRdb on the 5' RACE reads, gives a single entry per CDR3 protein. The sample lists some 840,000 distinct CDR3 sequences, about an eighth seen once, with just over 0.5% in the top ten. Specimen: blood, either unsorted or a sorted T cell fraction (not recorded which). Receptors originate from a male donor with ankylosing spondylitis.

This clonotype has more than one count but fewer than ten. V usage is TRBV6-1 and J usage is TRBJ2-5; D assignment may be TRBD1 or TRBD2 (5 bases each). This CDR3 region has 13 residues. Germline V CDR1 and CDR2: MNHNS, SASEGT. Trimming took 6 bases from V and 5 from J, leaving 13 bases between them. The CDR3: CASRLGPWETQYF. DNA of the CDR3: TGTGCCAGCAGATTGGGACCATGGGAGACCCAGTACTTC.

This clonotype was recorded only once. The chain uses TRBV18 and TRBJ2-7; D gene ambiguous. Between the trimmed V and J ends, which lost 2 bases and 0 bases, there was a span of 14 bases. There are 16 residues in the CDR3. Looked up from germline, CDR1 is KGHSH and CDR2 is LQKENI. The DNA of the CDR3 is TGTGCCAGCTCACCAGGGATACGGCCGAGCTCCTACGAGCAGTACTTC. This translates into CASSPGIRPSSYEQYF.

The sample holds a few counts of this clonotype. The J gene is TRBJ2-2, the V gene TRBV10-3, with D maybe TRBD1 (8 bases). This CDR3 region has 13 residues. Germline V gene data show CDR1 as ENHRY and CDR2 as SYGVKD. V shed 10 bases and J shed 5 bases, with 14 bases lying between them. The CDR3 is CATTGGGTGELFF. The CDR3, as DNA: TGTGCCACCACAGGGGGAGGGACCGGGGAGCTGTTTTTT.

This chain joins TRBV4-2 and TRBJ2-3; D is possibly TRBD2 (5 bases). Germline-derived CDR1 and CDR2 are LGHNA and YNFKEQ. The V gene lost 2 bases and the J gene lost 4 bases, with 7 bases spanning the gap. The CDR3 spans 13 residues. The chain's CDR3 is CASSQQEADTQYF. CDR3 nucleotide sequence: TGTGCCAGCAGCCAACAGGAGGCAGATACGCAGTATTTT.

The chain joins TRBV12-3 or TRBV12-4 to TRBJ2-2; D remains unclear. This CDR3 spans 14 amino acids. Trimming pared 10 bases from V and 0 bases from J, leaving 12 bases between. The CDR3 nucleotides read TGTGCCACTTTTCGGACCCCGAACACCGGGGAGCTGTTTTTT. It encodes CATFRTPNTGELFF.

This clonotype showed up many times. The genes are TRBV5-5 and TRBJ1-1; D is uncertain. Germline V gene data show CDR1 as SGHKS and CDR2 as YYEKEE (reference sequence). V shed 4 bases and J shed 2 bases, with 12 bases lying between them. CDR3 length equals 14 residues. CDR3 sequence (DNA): TGTGCCAGCAGCCTCATAGTCCAAAACACTGAAGCTTTCTTT. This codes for CASSLIVQNTEAFF.

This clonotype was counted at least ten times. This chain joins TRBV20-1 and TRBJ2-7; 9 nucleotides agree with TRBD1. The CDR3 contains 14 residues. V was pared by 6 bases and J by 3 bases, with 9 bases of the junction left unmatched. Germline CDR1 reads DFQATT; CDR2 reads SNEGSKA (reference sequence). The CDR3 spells CSAPLRQGVYEQYF. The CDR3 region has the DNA TGCAGTGCGCCCCTCAGACAGGGGGTCTACGAGCAGTACTTC.

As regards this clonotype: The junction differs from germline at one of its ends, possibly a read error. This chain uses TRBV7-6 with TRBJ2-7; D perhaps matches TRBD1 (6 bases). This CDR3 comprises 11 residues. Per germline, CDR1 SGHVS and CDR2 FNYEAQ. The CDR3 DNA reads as TGTGCCAGCAGCTTAGGAGGACAGCGAACTTTC. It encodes CASSLGGQRTF.

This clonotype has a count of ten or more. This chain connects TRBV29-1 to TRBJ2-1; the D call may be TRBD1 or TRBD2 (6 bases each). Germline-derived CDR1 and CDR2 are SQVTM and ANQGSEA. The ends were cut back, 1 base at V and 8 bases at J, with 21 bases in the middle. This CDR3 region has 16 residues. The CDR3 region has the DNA TGCAGCGTTGAAGGGGGGGCCGGGAAACAGTTCTATGAGCAGTTCTTC. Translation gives CSVEGGAGKQFYEQFF.

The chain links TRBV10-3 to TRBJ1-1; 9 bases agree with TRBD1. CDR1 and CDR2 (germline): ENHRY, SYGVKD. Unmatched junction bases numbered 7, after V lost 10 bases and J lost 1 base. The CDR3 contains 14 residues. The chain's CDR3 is CATTETGGNTEAFF. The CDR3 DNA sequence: TGTGCCACCACGGAGACAGGGGGGAACACTGAAGCTTTCTTT.

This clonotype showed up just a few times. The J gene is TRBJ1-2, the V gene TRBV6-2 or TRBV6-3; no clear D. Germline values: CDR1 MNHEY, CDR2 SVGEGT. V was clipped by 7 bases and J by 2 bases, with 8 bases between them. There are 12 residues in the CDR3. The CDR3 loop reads CASKEGNYGYTF. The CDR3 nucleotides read TGTGCCAGCAAGGAAGGAAACTATGGCTACACCTTC.

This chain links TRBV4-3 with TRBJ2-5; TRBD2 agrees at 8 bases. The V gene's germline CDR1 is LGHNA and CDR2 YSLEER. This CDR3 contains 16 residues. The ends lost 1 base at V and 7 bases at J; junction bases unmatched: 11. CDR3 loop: CASSQVPRVGGGTQYF. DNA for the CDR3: TGCGCCAGCAGCCAAGTTCCTCGCGTCGGGGGGGGGACCCAGTACTTC.

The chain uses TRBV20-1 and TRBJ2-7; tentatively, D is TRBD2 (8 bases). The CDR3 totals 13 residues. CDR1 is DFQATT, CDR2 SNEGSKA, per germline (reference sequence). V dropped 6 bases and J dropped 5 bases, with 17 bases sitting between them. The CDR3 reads CSARGLAGHEQYF. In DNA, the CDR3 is TGCAGTGCAAGGGGGCTAGCGGGCCACGAGCAGTACTTC.

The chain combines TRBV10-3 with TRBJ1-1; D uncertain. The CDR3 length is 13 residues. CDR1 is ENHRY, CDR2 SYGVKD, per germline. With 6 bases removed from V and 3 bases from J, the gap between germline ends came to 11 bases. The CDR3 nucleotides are TGTGCCATCAGGGAAATGGTGGACACTGAAGCTTTCTTT. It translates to CAIREMVDTEAFF.

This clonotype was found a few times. The chain's CDR3 is CASSRTSARTQETQYF. The CDR3 region has the DNA TGTGCCAGCAGTAGAACTAGCGCGAGGACCCAAGAGACCCAGTACTTC. J is TRBJ2-5 and V is TRBV6-1, with 7 bases that match TRBD2. J gave up 1 base and V 5 bases, and 10 bases lay outside the gene matches. The CDR3 sequence is 16 residues long. Looked up from germline, CDR1 is MNHNS and CDR2 is SASEGT.

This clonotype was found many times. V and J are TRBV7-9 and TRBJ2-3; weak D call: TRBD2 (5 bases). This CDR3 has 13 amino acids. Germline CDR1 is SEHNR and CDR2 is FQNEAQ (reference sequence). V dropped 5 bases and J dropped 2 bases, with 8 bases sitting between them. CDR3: CASSRTVTDTQYF. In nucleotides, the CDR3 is TGTGCCAGCAGCAGGACTGTCACAGATACGCAGTATTTT. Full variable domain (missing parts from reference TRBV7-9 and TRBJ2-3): DTGVSQNPRHKITKRGQNVTFRCDPISEHNRLYWYRQTLGQGPEFLTYFQNEAQLEKSRLLSDRFSAERPKGSFSTLEIQRTEQGDSAMYLCASSRTVTDTQYFGPGTRLTVL.

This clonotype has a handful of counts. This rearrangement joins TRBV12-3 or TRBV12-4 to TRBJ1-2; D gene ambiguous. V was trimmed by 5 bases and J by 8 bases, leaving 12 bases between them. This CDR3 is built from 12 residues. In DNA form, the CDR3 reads TGTGCCAGCAGTCTTGAGTATGTAGGCTACACCTTC. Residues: CASSLEYVGYTF.

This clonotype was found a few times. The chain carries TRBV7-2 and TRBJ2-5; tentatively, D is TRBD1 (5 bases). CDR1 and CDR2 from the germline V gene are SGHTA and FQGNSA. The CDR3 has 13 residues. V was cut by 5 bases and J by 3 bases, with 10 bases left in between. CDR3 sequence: CASSTTAKETQYF. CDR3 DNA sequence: TGTGCCAGCAGCACGACAGCTAAAGAGACCCAGTACTTC.

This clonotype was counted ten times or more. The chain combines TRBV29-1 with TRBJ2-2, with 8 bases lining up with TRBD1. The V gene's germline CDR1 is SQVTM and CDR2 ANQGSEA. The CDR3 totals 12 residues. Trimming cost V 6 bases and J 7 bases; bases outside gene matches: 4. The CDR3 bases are TGCAGCGTGCAGGGGGCCGGCGGGGAGCTGTTTTTT. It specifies CSVQGAGGELFF.

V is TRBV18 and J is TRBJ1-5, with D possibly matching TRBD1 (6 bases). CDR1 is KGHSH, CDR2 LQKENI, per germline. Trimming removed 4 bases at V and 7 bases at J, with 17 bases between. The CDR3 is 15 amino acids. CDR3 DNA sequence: TGTGCCAGCTCACTCGGAACAGGGTGGGGGCAGCCCCAGCATTTT. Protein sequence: CASSLGTGWGQPQHF.

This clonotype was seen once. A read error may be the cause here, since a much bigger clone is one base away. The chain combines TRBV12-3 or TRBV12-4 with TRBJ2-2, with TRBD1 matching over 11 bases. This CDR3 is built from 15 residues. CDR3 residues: CVSSPGQGATGELFF. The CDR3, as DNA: TGTGTCAGCAGTCCCGGACAGGGGGCCACCGGGGAGCTGTTTTTT.

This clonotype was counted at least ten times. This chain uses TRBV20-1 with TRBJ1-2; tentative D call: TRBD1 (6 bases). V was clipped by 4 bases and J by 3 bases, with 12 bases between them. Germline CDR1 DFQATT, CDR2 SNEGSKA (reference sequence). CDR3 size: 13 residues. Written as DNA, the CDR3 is TGCAGTGCTAAGAAGGACAGCCACTATGGCTACACCTTC. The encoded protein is CSAKKDSHYGYTF.

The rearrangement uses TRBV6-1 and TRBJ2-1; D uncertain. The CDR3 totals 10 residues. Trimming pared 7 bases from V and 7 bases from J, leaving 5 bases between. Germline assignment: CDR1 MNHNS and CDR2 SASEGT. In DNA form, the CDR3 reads TGTGCCAGCAATTTTAATGAGCAGTTCTTC. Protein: CASNFNEQFF.

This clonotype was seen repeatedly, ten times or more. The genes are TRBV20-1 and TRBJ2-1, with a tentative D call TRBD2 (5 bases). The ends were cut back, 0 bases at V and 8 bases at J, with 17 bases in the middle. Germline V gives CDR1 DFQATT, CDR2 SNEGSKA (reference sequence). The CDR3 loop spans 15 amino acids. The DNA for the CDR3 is TGCAGTGCTAGAGATCCTAAGGACCGGGGAGATGAGCAGTTCTTC. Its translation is CSARDPKDRGDEQFF.

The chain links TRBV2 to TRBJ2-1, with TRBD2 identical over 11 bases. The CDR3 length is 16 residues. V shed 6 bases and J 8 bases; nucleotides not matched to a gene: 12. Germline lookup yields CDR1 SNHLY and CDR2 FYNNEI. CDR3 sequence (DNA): TGTGCCAGCAGCGACTTTAGCGGGAGGGCCAAGGATGAGCAGTTCTTC. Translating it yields CASSDFSGRAKDEQFF.